The T cell receptor (beta chain) described here comes from a study of T cell clones after liver transplantation (dated by TCRdb to about 2019). About the full investigation: Samples were obtained from ITN030ST, a randomized trial in which withdrawal of immunosuppression was attempted within 2 years of liver transplantation. Donor-reactive T cell clones were identified by TCRbeta sequencing after a pre-transplant mixed lymphocyte reaction and then tracked in post-transplant blood. Third party-reactive TCRbeta sequences were also identified from pre-transplant MLRs to serve as an antigen-independent comparator for donor-reactive sequences. Three of the eight recipients were HCV-positive; the others were transplanted for non-autoimmune, non-viral indications. Subjects received no induction therapy and standard immunosuppression until randomization at 12-24 months post-transplant. Tolerance meant complete immunosuppression withdrawal for at least one year without liver enzymes rising beyond twice the upper limit of normal. Blood samples were collected pre-transplant, pre-randomization before withdrawal, and post-randomization after either complete withdrawal or failed withdrawal. The study cohort included 8 liver transplant recipients, of whom 3 were classified as tolerant and 5 as non-tolerant. Beyond this particular receptor, the publication reports: In a couple of subjects, low numbers of available donor cells limited the measurable donor-reactive repertoire. Conclusions were preliminary, limited by small, heterogeneous patient numbers and non-standardized post-transplant time points. A greater decline was seen for donor-reactive sequences than for third party-reactive sequences, suggesting partial antigen-specific deletion unrelated to withdrawal success. When repertoire turnover was taken into account, detection of donor-reactive sequences was significantly reduced in 7 of 8 subjects for CD4 and in 8 of 8 subjects for CD8. Because allograft tissue specimens were not available, migration of donor-reactive T cells into the graft, rather than deletion, may have occurred. In most of the 8 subjects, circulating donor-reactive CD4 TCRbeta sequences decreased significantly after transplant, regardless of tolerance or HCV status.

This clone was found once. The clone's antigen remains unknown. No quality values exist for individual bases; no much larger clone is one base distant. From a lookup of the germline V gene, CDR1 and CDR2 are SNHLY and FYNNEI. Trimming costs V 0 bases and J 5 bases, and their ends lie 8 bases apart. The CDR3 has 13 amino acids, counting the end cysteine and phenylalanine. The DNA shown is the 39-base CDR3, in frame from base 1. Unstimulated PBMCs, after thawing, were stained for CD3, CD4 and CD8 and then FACS-sorted into CD3+CD4+ and CD3+CD8+ populations. All 8 studied subjects were randomized to withdrawal of immunosuppression. The Qiagen DNeasy Blood and Tissue Kit was used to isolate genomic DNA. High-throughput TCRbeta CDR3 sequencing of frozen genomic DNA was performed by immunoSEQ, with PCR amplification, mapping, bias correction and internal controls included. As for how the authors treated the data: Productive rearrangements were kept, and unique TCRbeta sequences were defined by CDR3 nucleotide sequence plus V and J gene. For a sequence to be called donor-reactive, it needed a frequency of at least 0.01% and at least 5-fold expansion in CFSE-low cells compared with unstimulated pre-transplant cells. Per-subject minimum frequency thresholds, based on the lowest-template unstimulated sample, ensured at least 90% detection power. Jensen-Shannon divergence between the top 1000 TCRbeta sequences post-transplant and pre-transplant was used to measure repertoire turnover. Changes in detection of donor-reactive sequences were assessed with two-sided Fisher's exact tests. The table was pulled from immuneACCESS by TCRdb, which kept in-frame rearrangements only. Such tables lose some clones; where checked, under half of the loss comes from unresolved V genes, and the rest has no known cause. V and J calls plus clone size are reproduced from that table; the DNA served to infer D and trimming. This sample gives about 80,000 clones in total; around four fifths of them show up just once. The ten largest clones add up to 0.45% to 0.55% of the sample.

The material was CD4+ T cells from blood, obtained around 45 months after liver transplant. The TCR comes from a human patient who received a liver transplant. Some T cells may have been brought in with the graft after a transplant. The chain couples TRBV2 to TRBJ2-7; the D gene is not confidently resolved. Here the CDR3 is given as CASSEALEDEQYF. In nucleotides, the sequence is TGTGCCAGCAGTGAAGCGCTCGAGGACGAGCAGTACTTC. Extended through the reference TRBV2 and TRBJ2-7 proteins, this CDR3 yields the full variable domain: EPEVTQTPSHQVTQMGQEVILRCVPISNHLYFYWYRQILGQKVEFLVSFYNNEISEKSEIFDDQFSVERPDGSNFTLKIRSTKLEDSAMYFCASSEALEDEQYFGPGTRLTVT.